The clone carrying this T cell receptor beta chain showed up just once. Germline values: CDR1 SGHTA, CDR2 FQGTGA. Deletions cut 5 bases from V and 2 bases from J, with 9 bases between. The CDR3 is 13 residues long. Sequencing relied on immunoSEQ assay v3.0, run at survey level. Repertoires were generated with immunoSEQ multiplex PCR, while TCRdb's copy carries only in-frame clones and drops some. The sample includes fewer than 25,000 clones, about 79% of them seen just once. The entry originates in a study of long-term antiretroviral therapy in people with HIV. The source was unsorted PBMCs, collected 0.1 years before starting antiretroviral therapy. This rearrangement joins TRBV7-3 to TRBJ2-5; D possibly corresponds to TRBD2 (6 bases). The sequence was collected from a man aged 18 to 30 with HIV. In nucleotides, the CDR3 is TGTGCCAGCAGCCGCGGGGCACAAGAGACCCAGTACTTC. Amino acid sequence: CASSRGAQETQYF.